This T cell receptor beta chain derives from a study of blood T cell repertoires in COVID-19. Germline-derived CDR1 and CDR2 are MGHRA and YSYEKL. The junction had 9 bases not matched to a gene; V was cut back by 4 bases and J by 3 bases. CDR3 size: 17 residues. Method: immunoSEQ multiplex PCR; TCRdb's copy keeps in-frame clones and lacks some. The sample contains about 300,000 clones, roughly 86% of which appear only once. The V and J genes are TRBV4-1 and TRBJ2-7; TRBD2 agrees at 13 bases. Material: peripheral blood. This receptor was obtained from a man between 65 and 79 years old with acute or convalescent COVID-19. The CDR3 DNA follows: TGCGCCAGCAGCCCCTGGGGACTAGCGGGGATAGGCTACGAGCAGTACTTC. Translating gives CASSPWGLAGIGYEQYF.